The clone carrying this T cell receptor beta chain came up many times. The data stem from a study of T-cell reconstitution after alpha-beta-depleted transplantation in children. V was clipped by 1 base and J by 3 bases, with 16 bases between them. The germline V gene has CDR1 DFQATT and CDR2 SNEGSKA (reference sequence). CDR3 length equals 16 residues. Researchers prepared the TCRbeta library using unique molecular identifiers, the study reports. MiXCR, applied by TCRdb to the PCR reads, yields one record per CDR3 protein. Among hundreds of thousands of distinct CDR3 sequences listed, about 11% were seen once.

The specimen comprised PBMCs from the stem cell graft donor, sampled from the stem cell graft. J is TRBJ2-1 and V is TRBV20-1; D possibly corresponds to TRBD1 (6 bases). The TCR originated in a human donor who donated a stem cell graft to a child with acute myeloid leukemia. The CDR3 sequence: CSARAPTGQNYNEQFF. The CDR3 nucleotides are TGCAGTGCTAGAGCCCCAACAGGGCAAAACTACAATGAGCAGTTCTTC.